Listed below are T cell receptor beta chains from one sample, sequenced in a study of CD8 T cells in ankylosing spondylitis. MiXCR, applied by TCRdb to the 5' RACE reads, yields one record per CDR3 protein. The sample lists around 39,000 distinct CDR3 sequences, around an eighth occurring once. Sequencing input: synovial fluid, either unsorted or a sorted T cell fraction (not recorded which). Source of these receptors: a male donor with ankylosing spondylitis. Both conserved end residues are part of each CDR3.

length: 16; V: TRBV7-6; J: TRBJ2-1; CDR3: CASSPWTSGGENEQFF
length: 17; V: TRBV28; J: TRBJ2-6; CDR3: CASSLEGSAGGANVLTF
length: 15; V: TRBV5-6; J: TRBJ1-5; CDR3: CASSLAQGGNQPQHF
length: 21; V: TRBV27; J: TRBJ2-3; CDR3: CASSFLEDRGRLIPSTDTQYF
length: 10; V: TRBV28; J: TRBJ2-1; CDR3: CASGDNEQFF
length: 16; V: TRBV27; J: TRBJ2-3; CDR3: CASRAGTSGGPRTQYF
length: 15; V: TRBV4-3; J: TRBJ2-6; CDR3: CASSQDGSGANVLTF
length: 18; V: TRBV11-2; J: TRBJ1-2; CDR3: CASSPTGTGPNLGYGYTF
length: 15; V: TRBV20-1; J: TRBJ2-5; CDR3: CSAPRRGRGEETQYF
length: 13; V: TRBV6-1; J: TRBJ2-7; CDR3: CATRGRDSYEQYF
length: 13; V: TRBV11-1; J: TRBJ1-1; CDR3: CASSQDRVNEAFF
length: 13; V: TRBV6-4; J: TRBJ1-1; CDR3: CASSDAPGQEAFF
length: 15; V: TRBV20-1; J: TRBJ1-1; CDR3: CSARDQDSMNTEAFF
length: 15; V: TRBV4-1; J: TRBJ1-5; CDR3: CASSQGRGFRQPQHF
length: 18; V: TRBV7-2; J: TRBJ2-2; CDR3: CASSLAWTQLMNTGELFF
length: 15; V: TRBV20-1; J: TRBJ2-1; CDR3: CSARSGGGWDNEQFF
length: 15; V: TRBV24-1; J: TRBJ2-2; CDR3: CATSASSRETGELFF
length: 16; V: TRBV20-1; J: TRBJ1-2; CDR3: CSARVGTGTEAIGYTF
length: 14; V: TRBV27; J: TRBJ2-7; CDR3: CASSPRGPGYEQYF
length: 15; V: TRBV7-9; J: TRBJ2-1; CDR3: CASSSQHGVYNEQFF
length: 15; V: TRBV28; J: TRBJ1-1; CDR3: CASSYDPLLNTEAFF
length: 16; V: TRBV4-1; J: TRBJ1-1; CDR3: CASSQDVEGPNTEAFF
length: 12; V: TRBV25-1; J: TRBJ2-1; CDR3: CASTSGGGEQFF
length: 13; V: TRBV6-5; J: TRBJ2-7; CDR3: CASSYGAAGEQYF
length: 16; V: TRBV6-5; J: TRBJ2-2; CDR3: CASSYSMGSNTGELFF
length: 16; V: TRBV5-4; J: TRBJ2-3; CDR3: CASTRLSSSPTDTQYF
length: 15; V: TRBV9; J: TRBJ1-5; CDR3: CASSPFRDVDQPQHF
length: 13; V: TRBV11-2; J: TRBJ2-5; CDR3: CASSLYVKKTQYF